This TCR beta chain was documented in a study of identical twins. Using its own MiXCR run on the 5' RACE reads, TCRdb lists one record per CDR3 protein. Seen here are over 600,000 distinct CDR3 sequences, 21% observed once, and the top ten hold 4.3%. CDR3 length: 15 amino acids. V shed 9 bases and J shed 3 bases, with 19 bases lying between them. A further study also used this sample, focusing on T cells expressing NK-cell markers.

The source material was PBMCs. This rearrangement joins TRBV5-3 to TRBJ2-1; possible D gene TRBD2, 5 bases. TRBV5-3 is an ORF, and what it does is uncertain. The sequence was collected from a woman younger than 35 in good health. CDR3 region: CAISPGIVCYNEQFF. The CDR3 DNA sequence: TGTGCCATCAGCCCCGGGATCGTCTGCTACAATGAGCAGTTCTTC.